A selection of T cell receptor beta chains follows, all from one sample in a study of OX40 agonist ivuxolimab in advanced cancers. Profiling relied on immunoSEQ multiplex PCR, and the TCRdb table lists in-frame clones only, not all of them. The sample has approximately 52,000 clones, around 94% seen once. This material consisted of CD4+ or CD8+ T cells sorted from blood, taken in a trial of the OX40 agonist ivuxolimab. These receptors came from an adult with an advanced solid tumor such as melanoma, head and neck, liver or kidney cancer. CDR3s include the opening cysteine and the closing phenylalanine or tryptophan. The D gene is left open where the match is weak. Clone size is stated in some rows and not others, as once, few, many or a class when expanded.

TRBJ2-1	TRBV10-2	-	-	TGCGCCAGCAGTATCACAGGTGGTACCTACAATGAGCAGTTCTTC	CASSITGGTYNEQFF
TRBJ2-7	TRBV7-9	-	-	TGTGCCAGCAGCTTAGACCCCGGTGACGAGCAGTACTTC	CASSLDPGDEQYF
TRBJ2-4	TRBV6-5	-	-	TGTGCCAGCGGAGTGGGAGCCAAAAACATTCAGTACTTC	CASGVGAKNIQYF
TRBJ2-7	TRBV6-1	TRBD1	-	TGTGCCAGCAGGGAACAGGGGTACTACGAGCAGTACTTC	CASREQGYYEQYF
TRBJ2-7	TRBV27	-	-	TGTGCCAGCAGTAAGGGTGACTACGAGCAGTACTTC	CASSKGDYEQYF
TRBJ1-3	TRBV28	-	-	TGTGCCAGCGGCGAGAGGGGCTTCTCTGGAAACACCATATATTTT	CASGERGFSGNTIYF
TRBJ1-1	TRBV28	-	-	TGTGCCAGCAGCCGGATAGGGTGGGCCGCGCTCATGAACACTGAAGCTTTCTTT	CASSRIGWAALMNTEAFF
TRBJ1-1	TRBV4-1	-	-	TGCGCCAGCAGCCACAATGAGGGGTTTTTTGAGACATTGAACACTGAAGCTTTCTTT	CASSHNEGFFETLNTEAFF
TRBJ2-7	TRBV5-1	TRBD1	-	TGCGCCAGCAGCTTGGAAGGGGGCGGGCAGTACTTC	CASSLEGGGQYF
TRBJ2-3	TRBV7-6	-	once	TGTGCCAGCAGCTTCGGACTCCTCACAGATACGCAGTATTTT	CASSFGLLTDTQYF
TRBJ2-5	TRBV4-2	-	-	TGTGCCAGCAGCCAAGACAGAGAACAAGAGACCCAGTACTTC	CASSQDREQETQYF
TRBJ2-7	TRBV9	-	-	TGTGCCAGCAGCGTAGGCCTGGGCTCCTACGAGCAGTACTTC	CASSVGLGSYEQYF
TRBJ2-6	TRBV14	-	-	TGTGCCAGCAGCTCACCTTGGGACGTTAGCTCTGGGGCCAACGTCCTGACTTTC	CASSSPWDVSSGANVLTF
TRBJ1-3	TRBV11-2	-	-	TGTGCCAGCAGCTTAGAAGCAAGGGTCTCTGGAAACACCATATATTTT	CASSLEARVSGNTIYF
TRBJ2-7	TRBV5-1	TRBD1	-	TGCGCCAGCAGCTTGACAGGGGGCGCGCACGAGCAGTACTTC	CASSLTGGAHEQYF
TRBJ2-1	TRBV19	-	-	TGTGCCAGTAGTATCTACTATGGCGGTAGCTCCTACAATGAGCAGTTCTTC	CASSIYYGGSSYNEQFF
TRBJ1-2	TRBV30	TRBD1	once	TGTGCCTGGAGTGGAGCGGGACAGGGGTACTATGGCTACACCTTC	CAWSGAGQGYYGYTF
TRBJ1-1	TRBV29-1	-	-	TGCAGCCCGGTGGGACATGTAGCTTTCTTT	CSPVGHVAFF
TRBJ2-4	TRBV7-9	-	-	TGTGCCAGCAGCTTAGTCGTGGCGGACATTCAGTACTTC	CASSLVVADIQYF
TRBJ1-5	TRBV5-8	-	once	TGTGCCAGCAGCCACAGGGTGAGCAATCAGCCCCAGCATTTT	CASSHRVSNQPQHF
TRBJ1-1	TRBV5-1	-	-	TGCGCCAGCAGCTTGGGGGGTGGCACTGAAGCTTTCTTT	CASSLGGGTEAFF
TRBJ2-5	TRBV4-1	-	-	TGCGCCAGCAGCCAAGGGGCCCTCGGGAGCCAAGAGACCCAGTACTTC	CASSQGALGSQETQYF
TRBJ2-1	TRBV11-2	-	-	TGTGCCAGCAGCCAGGGACCAGGGTTCAATGAGCAGTTCTTC	CASSQGPGFNEQFF
TRBJ1-1	TRBV10-1	-	-	TGCGCCAGCAGTGTGGGCCTCGGGAACACTGAAGCTTTCTTT	CASSVGLGNTEAFF
TRBJ2-7	TRBV5-6	-	-	TGTGCCAGCAGCTTGTCTTTGGGCGGAGACTCCTACGAGCAGTACTTC	CASSLSLGGDSYEQYF
TRBJ2-7	TRBV4-3	-	-	TGCGCCAGCAGCCAAGAGAGATCGCAGTCCTACGAGCAGTACTTC	CASSQERSQSYEQYF
TRBJ2-3	TRBV19	-	-	TGTGCCAGTAGCCTCCGGGACCGAGGTACAGATACGCAGTATTTT	CASSLRDRGTDTQYF